What follows is one TCR beta chain and its context. The antigen is not known. The data are from a study of T cells in Graves' hyperthyroidism and ophthalmopathy. Study outcomes and limitations: Blood also showed most of the thyroid clonotypes that were expanded above 0.001.

Template material for amplifying TCR beta CDR3 regions consisted of RNA transcripts. The primer set for the first-round RT-PCR of the TCR CDR3 was HTBI. TCRdb reanalysed the multiplex PCR reads using MiXCR and keeps one entry per CDR3 protein. The sample has over 500,000 distinct CDR3 sequences, 17% seen once; the top ten hold 17%. Investigators excluded patients with uncontrolled infection, other autoimmune disease, pregnancy or lactation. The diagnoses drew upon clinical symptoms, serum thyroxine and TRAb, thyroid ultrasound and orbital computed tomography. The specimen sequenced was blood. This sequence originates from a woman under 30 with Graves' ophthalmopathy.

The CDR3 DNA is TGTGCCAGCAGCCAAGATTCGACAGGGTTCTATGGCTACACCTTC. It is translated as CASSQDSTGFYGYTF. The rearrangement uses TRBV12-3 or TRBV12-4 and TRBJ1-2; TRBD1 matches 7 bases. The CDR3 extends over 15 amino acids. The junction had 11 bases not matched to a gene; V was cut back by 6 bases and J by 4 bases.